This T cell receptor beta chain was profiled in a study of T cell responses to AZD1222 COVID-19 vaccine. The overall study: Second-dose intervals near 4 or 12 weeks were combined. Whole-study findings and limits: Within unmutated variant regions lay the reported targets of nearly half of spike-specific TCRs. Donor demographics were predominantly white British with a female majority; clonal diversity may be underestimated.

As to this clone: The antigen remains unidentified.

The assay was immunoSEQ multiplex PCR, and TCRdb's table has in-frame clones only and misses some. This sample has about 160,000 clones, with around 90% found just once. This specimen consisted of peripheral blood, obtained on day 0 of AZD1222 vaccination. This receptor was taken from an adult in good health.

CDR3 in amino acids: CASSETGPDTQYF. The CDR3 nucleotides read TGTGCCAGCAGTGAAACAGGGCCAGATACGCAGTATTTT. The chain recombines TRBV12-3 or TRBV12-4 with TRBJ2-3; D perhaps matches TRBD1 (6 bases). V was clipped by 5 bases and J by 4 bases, with 10 bases between them. The CDR3 is made up of 13 amino acids.